This record covers a single T cell receptor (beta chain). The antigen remains undetermined. The entry originates in a study of cytomegalovirus exposure and HLA in healthy donors. Study findings and constraints: Reportedly, a later analysis found an Asian-associated ancestry cluster had fewer N-insertions than the roughly 630-donor mean. In vitro checks showed that three CMV-associated chains really do target CMV antigens. For TCR beta chains, V- and J-gene trimming was later linked to a missense DCLRE1C variant.

Germline CDR1 SNHLY, CDR2 FYNNEI. V was pared by 7 bases and J by 0 bases, with 10 bases between. The CDR3 loop spans 14 amino acids. The PCR ran on 60 Vbeta and 13 Jbeta primers. This table comes from immunoSEQ multiplex PCR, and its TCRdb copy is limited to in-frame clones, with some not included. The sample has tens of thousands of clones, approximately 64% seen once. This clonotype originated in a woman aged 45-65 years in good health and CMV-seropositive. This sequence joins TRBV2 and TRBJ1-3; D possibly corresponds to TRBD1 (6 bases). The sequenced material came from PBMCs. CDR3 sequence (DNA): TGTGCCAGCAAGGTGGGGGCCTCTGGAAACACCATATATTTT. Its protein is CASKVGASGNTIYF.